This T cell receptor (beta chain) was observed in a study of glioma-infiltrating T cells after dendritic cell vaccination (dated by TCRdb to about 2016). For the study in its entirety: Of the approximately 15 glioblastoma patients in the cohort, all drawn from Phase I and II dendritic cell vaccination trials, 9 were newly diagnosed and 6 had recurrent disease. Patients received autologous tumor lysate-pulsed dendritic cell vaccination between 2003 and 2012. The vaccine was prepared from monocyte-derived dendritic cells that were cultured for approximately seven days with IL-4 and GM-CSF and then pulsed overnight with autologous tumor lysate. Patients received three intradermal dendritic cell vaccine injections at biweekly intervals in the arm below the axilla. In glioblastoma patients vaccinated with dendritic cells, deep sequencing of TCR beta CDR3 regions served to measure tumor-infiltrating lymphocyte content and to compare repertoires between tumor and blood. TCR sequencing metrics, including TIL content and tumor-blood repertoire overlap, were correlated with survival after dendritic cell vaccination.

For this clone: The specificity of this receptor is unknown. Within one base of it there is no much larger clone, and no base qualities were kept.

Patients were selected on the basis of adequate residual fresh-frozen tumor tissue and more than two years of available survival data. None of the glioblastoma patients carried an isocitrate dehydrogenase mutation, although molecular status otherwise varied. PBMC were collected before vaccination, two weeks after the third vaccination, and at tumor progression if tumor progression occurred. The Qiagen DNeasy Blood extraction Kit was used for extraction of genomic DNA. The immunoSEQ assay amplified TCRB CDR3 regions from around 2 micrograms of genomic DNA, or from all available DNA when less than that amount was available. The multiplex PCR relied on 60 forward primers for TCR V beta segments and 13 reverse primers for J beta segments. Synthetic control templates were spiked into each sample at limiting dilution to estimate reads per starting template. Sequencing produced 87 bp reads on the Illumina HiSeq System. As for the original processing: PCR and sequencing errors were removed by merging closely related sequences with a nearest neighbor algorithm. TCR overlap was defined as the percentage of unique tumor TCR beta sequences that were also found in the peripheral blood of the same patient. Not all clones reach the TCRdb copy of this immuneACCESS table, which keeps in-frame sequences only. Checked studies attribute under half of the gap to unresolved V genes and leave the rest unexplained. From that table come the V and J calls and clone size; the DNA was used to work out D and trimming. The sample contains 40,000 or so clones, 82% of them found a single time. The ten most abundant clones make up approximately 8.4% of the sample.

The paper's findings and limits, for the study overall: The cohort was small and heterogeneous, few patients had complete blood and tumor sets, and even fewer had initial-recurrent tumor pairs. No direct relationship between TCR clonality and survival was found, suggesting a diverse polyclonal response may matter. The TCR overlap response model with three groups was called speculative and said to need prospective validation. After dendritic cell vaccination, a higher estimated pretreatment TIL content predicted longer time to progression and longer overall survival.

V loses 1 base, J loses 5 bases, and the germline ends lie 13 bases apart. The CDR3, from cysteine to phenylalanine, totals 15 residues. The CDR3 DNA has 45 bases and is translated from base 1. Reading the germline V gene gives CDR1 SGHVS and CDR2 FQNEAQ. The sample in question was blood, obtained before dendritic cell vaccination. Rearrangement joined TRBV7-8 to TRBJ2-3; the D gene is possibly TRBD2, with 7 bases matching. The receptor's source is a human donor with glioblastoma. The sequenced DNA: TGTGCCAGCAGCTTAGTCGGGGGGCCTGAAGATACGCAGTATTTT. It codes for CASSLVGGPEDTQYF.